A selection of T cell receptor beta chains follows, all from one sample in a study of regulatory T cells in long-lasting Graves disease. TCRdb processed the multiplex PCR reads anew with MiXCR; each CDR3 protein has one entry. The sample lists about 500,000 distinct CDR3 sequences; 15% to 20% were seen once. Separately, the same data were catalogued under a study of T cells in Graves' hyperthyroidism and ophthalmopathy.

Sample: peripheral blood mononuclear cells (PBMCs), taken at new diagnosis, from a patient treated with antithyroid drugs. The receptors here all came from a man aged 40-55 years with Graves disease. CDR3s include the opening cysteine and the closing phenylalanine or tryptophan. A D gene is named only where the DNA matches it firmly. Expanded clones are given a class, and other clones once, few, many or no size at all.

J: TRBJ2-5
size: few
D: .
V: TRBV20-1
CDR3: CSATGLWGATQETQYF
DNA: TGCAGTGCTACCGGATTGTGGGGGGCCACCCAAGAGACCCAGTACTTC

J: TRBJ2-3
size: many
D: .
V: TRBV2
CDR3: CASSEPDTQYF
DNA: TGTGCCAGCAGTGAACCAGATACGCAGTATTTT

J: TRBJ2-7
size: many
D: TRBD1
V: TRBV2
CDR3: CASSRRPPGTGSYEQYF
DNA: TGTGCCAGCAGCCGAAGACCTCCCGGGACAGGCTCCTACGAGCAGTACTTC

J: TRBJ1-2
size: .
D: .
V: TRBV24-1
CDR3: CATSDEGGVYGYTF
DNA: TGTGCCACCAGTGATGAAGGGGGAGTCTATGGCTACACCTTC

J: TRBJ1-1
size: few
D: TRBD1
V: TRBV19
CDR3: CASSRQGFTEAFF
DNA: TGTGCCAGTAGTCGACAGGGTTTCACTGAAGCTTTCTTT

J: TRBJ1-2
size: many
D: .
V: TRBV29-1
CDR3: CSAGTPNYGYTF
DNA: TGCAGCGCAGGAACTCCTAACTATGGCTACACCTTC

J: TRBJ1-1
size: .
D: .
V: TRBV7-9
CDR3: CASTAAGERAFF
DNA: TGTGCCAGCACCGCTGCGGGGGAGCGAGCTTTCTTT

J: TRBJ2-1
size: many
D: .
V: TRBV2
CDR3: CASRGDQFFNEQFF
DNA: TGTGCCAGCAGGGGGGATCAGTTTTTCAATGAGCAGTTCTTC

J: TRBJ2-5
size: many
D: .
V: TRBV28
CDR3: CASRKTGKETQYF
DNA: TGTGCCAGCAGGAAGACGGGGAAAGAGACCCAGTACTTC

J: TRBJ2-7
size: many
D: TRBD2
V: TRBV19
CDR3: CASATSGMIDSYEQYF
DNA: TGTGCCAGCGCGACTAGCGGGATGATTGATTCCTACGAGCAGTACTTC

J: TRBJ1-1
size: many
D: TRBD1
V: TRBV20-1
CDR3: CSASVTGGFWTEAFF
DNA: TGCAGTGCTAGTGTGACAGGGGGCTTTTGGACTGAAGCTTTCTTT

J: TRBJ2-5
size: .
D: .
V: TRBV28
CDR3: CASRGQTPTQYF
DNA: TGTGCCAGCAGAGGACAGACCCCGACCCAGTACTTC

J: TRBJ2-3
size: many
D: .
V: TRBV27
CDR3: CASSLSWGNTQYF
DNA: TGTGCCAGCAGTTTATCGTGGGGGAATACGCAGTATTTT

J: TRBJ2-3
size: .
D: .
V: TRBV6-1
CDR3: CASSVLDTQYF
DNA: TGTGCCAGCAGCGTATTGGATACGCAGTATTTT

J: TRBJ2-7
size: many
D: TRBD2
V: TRBV5-1
CDR3: CASSSTSGSFEQYF
DNA: TGCGCCAGCAGCTCAACTAGCGGGAGTTTCGAGCAGTACTTC

J: TRBJ2-1
size: .
D: .
V: TRBV11-3
CDR3: CASSSLGPVYGNEQFF
DNA: TGTGCCAGCAGCTCCTTGGGACCTGTGTACGGCAATGAGCAGTTCTTC

J: TRBJ2-3
size: .
D: .
V: TRBV7-6
CDR3: CASSVSGFPDTQYF
DNA: TGTGCCAGCAGCGTCTCAGGGTTTCCAGATACGCAGTATTTT

J: TRBJ2-1
size: many
D: TRBD2
V: TRBV5-1
CDR3: CASSLIALAGYNEQFF
DNA: TGCGCCAGCAGCTTGATTGCCCTAGCGGGCTACAATGAGCAGTTCTTC

J: TRBJ1-4
size: .
D: .
V: TRBV12-3/TRBV12-4
CDR3: CASSLRQEHEKLFF
DNA: TGTGCCAGCAGTTTAAGACAGGAACATGAAAAACTGTTTTTT

J: TRBJ2-3
size: many
D: TRBD2
V: TRBV20-1
CDR3: CSALSGTSRADTQYF
DNA: TGCAGTGCTCTTAGCGGGACCTCGAGGGCAGATACGCAGTATTTT

J: TRBJ2-7
size: many
D: TRBD2
V: TRBV7-2
CDR3: CASSLVGSGLPYEQYF
DNA: TGTGCCAGCAGCTTAGTAGGTAGCGGGTTACCCTACGAGCAGTACTTC

J: TRBJ2-3
size: .
D: .
V: TRBV5-1
CDR3: CASLEGSGTNSDTQYF
DNA: TGCGCCAGCCTAGAGGGTAGTGGGACAAACTCAGATACGCAGTATTTT

J: TRBJ2-7
size: many
D: TRBD2
V: TRBV28
CDR3: CASSRTSYEQYF
DNA: TGTGCCAGCAGCCGGACTAGCTACGAGCAGTACTTC

J: TRBJ1-2
size: .
D: .
V: TRBV2
CDR3: CASTGTGKGYTF
DNA: TGTGCCAGCACCGGGACGGGGAAAGGCTACACCTTC

J: TRBJ2-3
size: many
D: TRBD2
V: TRBV6-2/TRBV6-3
CDR3: CASRASGADTQYF
DNA: TGTGCCAGCAGGGCTAGCGGGGCAGATACGCAGTATTTT

J: TRBJ2-7
size: many
D: .
V: TRBV3-1
CDR3: CASSHATGYEQYF
DNA: TGTGCCAGCAGCCATGCCACGGGGTACGAGCAGTACTTC

J: TRBJ2-7
size: many
D: .
V: TRBV28
CDR3: CASSSGQSYEQYF
DNA: TGTGCCAGCAGTAGCGGACAGAGCTACGAGCAGTACTTC

J: TRBJ2-2
size: .
D: .
V: TRBV7-6
CDR3: CASSPEPANTGELFF
DNA: TGTGCCAGCAGCCCTGAGCCGGCGAACACCGGGGAGCTGTTTTTT

J: TRBJ2-5
size: .
D: TRBD2
V: TRBV5-1
CDR3: CASSSGLAGYQETQYF
DNA: TGCGCCAGCAGCTCAGGACTAGCGGGATATCAAGAGACCCAGTACTTC

J: TRBJ2-7
size: many
D: .
V: TRBV28
CDR3: CASSLSGGGSYEQYF
DNA: TGTGCCAGCAGTTTATCCGGGGGTGGCTCCTACGAGCAGTACTTC

J: TRBJ2-4
size: .
D: .
V: TRBV12-3/TRBV12-4
CDR3: CASSFMGFSKNIQYF
DNA: TGTGCCAGCAGTTTTATGGGTTTTAGCAAAAACATTCAGTACTTC

J: TRBJ2-3
size: few
D: .
V: TRBV15
CDR3: CATSRGDTGPDTQYF
DNA: TGTGCCACCAGCAGAGGGGATACAGGACCAGATACGCAGTATTTT

J: TRBJ2-2
size: .
D: .
V: TRBV29-1
CDR3: CSVAKTTGTYTGELFF
DNA: TGCAGCGTAGCAAAGACGACAGGGACTTACACCGGGGAGCTGTTTTTT

J: TRBJ2-1
size: few
D: .
V: TRBV4-1
CDR3: CASSHRVHNEQFF
DNA: TGCGCCAGCAGCCACAGGGTCCACAATGAGCAGTTCTTC

J: TRBJ2-2
size: few
D: TRBD2
V: TRBV12-3/TRBV12-4
CDR3: CASSPTSVTGELFF
DNA: TGTGCCAGCAGCCCGACTAGCGTCACCGGGGAGCTGTTTTTT

J: TRBJ2-3
size: many
D: TRBD2
V: TRBV3-1
CDR3: CASSHVRLAGADTQYF
DNA: TGTGCCAGCAGCCACGTTAGACTAGCGGGAGCCGATACGCAGTATTTT

J: TRBJ2-7
size: many
D: .
V: TRBV28
CDR3: CASKRGRTEGYEQYF
DNA: TGTGCCAGCAAGAGGGGCCGAACGGAAGGCTACGAGCAGTACTTC

J: TRBJ2-7
size: .
D: .
V: TRBV30
CDR3: CAWSPGSPEQYF
DNA: TGTGCCTGGAGTCCAGGGTCTCCCGAGCAGTACTTC

J: TRBJ2-3
size: many
D: TRBD2
V: TRBV6-2/TRBV6-3
CDR3: CASRTTSGRADTQYF
DNA: TGTGCCAGCAGAACGACTAGCGGGCGGGCAGATACGCAGTATTTT

J: TRBJ2-5
size: few
D: TRBD1
V: TRBV6-5
CDR3: CASSYSGQAETQYF
DNA: TGTGCCAGCAGTTACTCGGGACAGGCGGAGACCCAGTACTTC